These 31 T cell receptor beta chains originate from one sample sequenced in a study of blood T cell repertoires in COVID-19. Libraries were prepared by immunoSEQ multiplex PCR; TCRdb keeps only in-frame clonotypes and omits some of them. The data show approximately 90,000 clones, roughly 84% seen once. Sequencing was carried out using peripheral blood. Source of these receptors: a woman of 80 years or more with active or convalescent COVID-19.

This clone was counted between two and nine times. This sequence joins TRBV20-1 and TRBJ1-1; D not resolved. V was pared by 2 bases and J by 6 bases, with 7 bases between. Germline CDR1 and CDR2: DFQATT and SNEGSKA (reference sequence). The CDR3 length is 11 residues. CDR3 amino acids: CSARQIAEAFF. CDR3 DNA sequence: TGCAGTGCTAGACAAATTGCTGAAGCTTTCTTT.

This rearrangement joins TRBV28 to TRBJ2-3, with D perhaps TRBD1 (6 bases). Trimming took 3 bases from V and 11 from J, leaving 18 bases between them. This CDR3 has 14 amino acids. The germline gives CDR1 MDHEN, CDR2 SYDVKM. In DNA form, the CDR3 reads TGTGCCAGCAGTTTTACAGGGTTGGTCTTAAAGCAGTATTTT. It translates to CASSFTGLVLKQYF.

This clone was seen a few times. The chain is built from TRBV2 and TRBJ1-6, with 8 nucleotides matching TRBD1. The CDR3 extends over 16 amino acids. With V trimmed by 6 bases and J by 5 bases, 9 bases remained unmatched. Germline values: CDR1 SNHLY, CDR2 FYNNEI. CDR3 loop: CASRTDRAIDNSPLHF. Here the CDR3 DNA reads TGTGCCAGCAGGACGGACAGGGCTATAGATAATTCACCCCTCCACTTT.

This clone showed up just once. CDR3 coding DNA: TGTGCCAGCAGTTACAGGGGAGAAAATTCACCCCTCCACTTT. Translation: CASSYRGENSPLHF. The genes are TRBV2 and TRBJ1-6; 7 bases fit TRBD1. Germline V gene sequence: CDR1 SNHLY, CDR2 FYNNEI. The V segment lost 5 bases and the J segment 7 bases; nucleotides outside the gene matches: 5. This CDR3 has 14 amino acids.

The chain recombines TRBV28 with TRBJ2-1, with unresolved D. The V and J ends lost 2 bases and 7 bases respectively, with 9 bases between them. The CDR3 has 13 amino acids. Germline V lookup: CDR1 MDHEN, CDR2 SYDVKM. The CDR3 nucleotides read TGTGCCAGCAGTTTAGCCTATCTGAATGAGCAGTTCTTC. It codes for CASSLAYLNEQFF.

This chain uses TRBV7-6 with TRBJ2-7; D is perhaps TRBD2 (6 bases). Deletions cut 0 bases from V and 3 bases from J, with 12 bases between. Germline lookup yields CDR1 SGHVS and CDR2 FNYEAQ. This CDR3 spans 15 amino acids. CDR3 amino acids: CASSLAGEAGYEQYF. For the CDR3, the DNA is TGTGCCAGCAGCTTAGCGGGGGAAGCGGGCTACGAGCAGTACTTC.

The chain has TRBV19 and TRBJ2-7, with 7 bases lining up with TRBD2. Per germline, CDR1 LNHDA and CDR2 SQIVND (reference sequence). V gave up 5 bases and J gave up 2 bases; unmatched junction bases: 6. This CDR3 has 14 amino acids. CDR3 bases: TGTGCCAGTAGTCCTTCGGGACTACCCTACGAGCAGTACTTC. Protein: CASSPSGLPYEQYF.

The chain uses TRBV3-1 (or the pseudogene TRBV3-2) and TRBJ2-1; 10 bases map to TRBD2. The trim removed 2 bases at V and 5 bases at J, leaving 6 bases unmatched. The germline CDR1 and CDR2 sequences are LGHDT and YNNKEL (reference sequence). The CDR3 runs to 16 residues. The CDR3 protein is CASSQNGLAGDNEQFF. As DNA, the CDR3 is TGTGCCAGCAGCCAAAATGGCCTAGCGGGAGACAATGAGCAGTTCTTC.

J is TRBJ2-7 and V is TRBV6-6, with 8 bases aligning to TRBD2. J gave up 2 bases and V 1 base, and 4 bases lay outside the gene matches. The CDR3 has 15 residues. CDR1 is MNHNY, CDR2 SVGAGI, per germline (reference sequence). The DNA for the CDR3 is TGTGCCAGCAGTTACTTCGCGGGGGGCCCCTACGAGCAGTACTTC. Residues: CASSYFAGGPYEQYF.

The V call is TRBV5-4, the J call TRBJ2-1; 7 bases map to TRBD2. Germline CDR1 is SGHNT and CDR2 is YYREEE (reference sequence). J gave up 9 bases and V 2 bases, and 17 bases lay outside the gene matches. The CDR3 length is 17 residues. CDR3 protein: CASSFLLGRETRTEQFF. The CDR3 region has the DNA TGTGCCAGCAGCTTTCTCTTAGGGCGGGAGACCCGTACTGAGCAGTTCTTC. The full variable domain, with the rest looked up from reference TRBV5-4 and TRBJ2-1, is ETGVTQSPTHLIKTRGQQVTLRCSSQSGHNTVSWYQQALGQGPQFIFQYYREEENGRGNFPPRFSGLQFPNYSSELNVNALELDDSALYLCASSFLLGRETRTEQFFGPGTRLTVL.

This chain connects TRBV7-2 to TRBJ2-2; the match to TRBD2 covers 11 bases. Per germline, CDR1 SGHTA and CDR2 FQGNSA. V shed 5 bases, J shed 7 bases, and the junction held 9 bases outside the gene matches. The CDR3 spans 16 residues. Written as DNA, the CDR3 is TGTGCCAGCAGCCAAAGGACTAGCGGGCTGAGCGGGGAGCTGTTTTTT. The encoded protein is CASSQRTSGLSGELFF.

This clone was detected only once. This rearrangement joins TRBV7-8 to TRBJ2-5, with 7 bases matching TRBD2. The V gene's germline CDR1 is SGHVS and CDR2 FQNEAQ. The CDR3 covers 15 residues. J was trimmed by 5 bases and V by 3 bases; bases with no gene match: 9. CDR3 sequence reads: CASSFGLVGVETQYF. CDR3 coding DNA: TGTGCCAGCAGCTTCGGACTAGTAGGAGTGGAGACCCAGTACTTC.

This sequence joins TRBV2 and TRBJ2-7; 7 bases map to TRBD1. The CDR3 loop spans 13 amino acids. V was pared by 5 bases and J by 3 bases, with 4 bases of the junction left unmatched. CDR1 is SNHLY, CDR2 FYNNEI, per germline. The CDR3 DNA sequence: TGTGCCAGCAGTCTTGACAGGGTCTACGAGCAGTACTTC. This encodes CASSLDRVYEQYF.

The chain recombines TRBV28 with TRBJ1-3, with 7 bases lining up with TRBD1. CDR3 length equals 14 residues. CDR1 is MDHEN, CDR2 SYDVKM, per germline. Trimming at V came to 5 bases and at J to 5 bases, leaving 6 bases not matched to a gene. The DNA for the CDR3 is TGTGCCAGCAGTCGGACAGGTATTAGAAACACCATATATTTT. This encodes CASSRTGIRNTIYF.

V and J are TRBV7-9 and TRBJ2-3; TRBD2 agrees at 13 bases. Germline values: CDR1 SEHNR, CDR2 FQNEAQ (reference sequence). Trimming removed 0 bases from V and 5 bases from J; junction bases left unmatched: 5. CDR3 length equals 17 residues. CDR3 DNA: TGTGCCAGCAGCTTAGCTGGGGGGACTAGCGGGGAAGATACGCAGTATTTT. This translates into CASSLAGGTSGEDTQYF.

CDR3 sequence: CASSDSNSPLHF. In DNA form, the CDR3 reads TGTGCCAGCAGTGACAGTAATTCACCCCTCCACTTT. The rearrangement joins TRBV28 to TRBJ1-6, with D possibly TRBD1 on 5 matching bases. The CDR3 has 12 amino acids. V lost 5 bases to trimming and J lost 6 bases, with 5 bases between them. Germline V gene sequence: CDR1 MDHEN, CDR2 SYDVKM.

V usage is TRBV2 and J usage is TRBJ2-7; TRBD1 aligns across 7 bases. CDR1 is SNHLY and CDR2 is FYNNEI in the germline V gene. The trim removed 4 bases at V and 3 bases at J, leaving 9 bases unmatched. The CDR3 is 15 residues long. CDR3 sequence: CASSVGGVRNYEQYF. The DNA of the CDR3 is TGTGCCAGCAGTGTAGGGGGCGTCCGGAACTACGAGCAGTACTTC.

The chain recombines TRBV28 with TRBJ1-5; 10 nucleotides match TRBD1. Germline CDR1 is MDHEN and CDR2 is SYDVKM. The J segment lost 7 bases and the V segment lost 5 bases, leaving 8 bases of the junction unmatched. This CDR3 has 15 residues. CDR3 protein: CASSLSTGGLQPQHF. CDR3 DNA: TGTGCCAGCAGTCTGTCGACAGGGGGCTTGCAGCCCCAGCATTTT.

The chain carries TRBV5-1 and TRBJ1-2; D is possibly TRBD1 (6 bases). The ends were cut back, 0 bases at V and 5 bases at J, with 11 bases in the middle. CDR1 is SGHRS and CDR2 is YFSETQ in the germline V gene. The CDR3 is 14 residues long. This chain's CDR3 is CASSLAGEVYGYTF. In nucleotides, the CDR3 is TGCGCCAGCAGCTTGGCAGGGGAAGTGTATGGCTACACCTTC.

The chain recombines TRBV4-1 with TRBJ1-6; TRBD1 matches at 8 bases. CDR1 is MGHRA and CDR2 is YSYEKL in the germline V gene. V dropped 4 bases and J dropped 7; count of bases not matched to a gene: 18. The CDR3 length is 19 residues. DNA for the CDR3: TGCGCCAGCAGCCTAGGAGGGACAGGTGTATTAGGGACAAATTCACCCCTCCACTTT. Amino acids: CASSLGGTGVLGTNSPLHF.

The chain carries TRBV9 and TRBJ1-5; 7 bases map to TRBD1. This CDR3 comprises 15 residues. V lost 4 bases, J lost 0 bases, and 4 bases stayed unmatched. The V gene's germline CDR1 is SGDLS and CDR2 YYNGEE. The CDR3 region is CASSRTGGSNQPQHF. The DNA of the CDR3 is TGTGCCAGCAGCCGGACAGGAGGTAGCAATCAGCCCCAGCATTTT.

The chain couples TRBV19 to TRBJ1-2; tentative D call: TRBD1 (5 bases). The CDR3 extends over 13 amino acids. With 3 bases removed from V and 8 bases from J, the gap between germline ends came to 13 bases. Germline V CDR1 and CDR2: LNHDA, SQIVND (reference sequence). CDR3 protein: CASSIAGSRGYTF. The CDR3 DNA is TGTGCCAGTAGTATCGCAGGGTCTAGAGGCTACACCTTC. Full variable domain (remainder filled in from reference TRBV19 and TRBJ1-2): DGGITQSPKYLFRKEGQNVTLSCEQNLNHDAMYWYRQDPGQGLRLIYYSQIVNDFQKGDIAEGYSVSREKKESFPLTVTSAQKNPTAFYLCASSIAGSRGYTFGSGTRLTVV.

J is TRBJ2-5 and V is TRBV6-5; 7 nucleotides match TRBD1. V was clipped by 9 bases and J by 4 bases; unmatched bases: 8. From germline, CDR1 is MNHEY and CDR2 SVGAGI. The CDR3 extends over 13 amino acids. The CDR3 loop reads CASRQGVGETQYF. CDR3 in DNA: TGTGCCAGTAGACAGGGTGTCGGAGAGACCCAGTACTTC.

The CDR3 bases are TGTGCCAGCTCACCGGGACAGATTAATTCACCCCTCCACTTT. It codes for CASSPGQINSPLHF. The rearrangement uses TRBV18 and TRBJ1-6; TRBD1 matches 7 bases. The CDR3 has 14 amino acids. J gave up 6 bases and V 3 bases, and 2 bases lay outside the gene matches. Germline V gene lookup returns CDR1 KGHSH and CDR2 LQKENI.

The rearrangement joins TRBV19 to TRBJ1-1; D perhaps matches TRBD1 (6 bases). The CDR3 contains 15 residues. V lost 7 bases to trimming and J lost 1 base, with 16 bases between them. Germline V CDR1 and CDR2: LNHDA, SQIVND (reference sequence). As DNA, the CDR3 is TGTGCCAGTACCCTAGGGGGGGGAGGGAACACTGAAGCTTTCTTT. Translating it yields CASTLGGGGNTEAFF.

Worth noting for this clone: Within the sample, other DNA sequences also encode this same CDR3. The gene calls are TRBV9 and TRBJ1-5; no clear D. With 2 bases removed from V and 0 bases from J, the gap between germline ends came to 6 bases. Per the germline V gene, CDR1 is SGDLS and CDR2 is YYNGEE. CDR3 length: 14 residues. CDR3 bases: TGTGCCAGCAGCGTTACAGATAGCAATCAGCCCCAGCATTTT. Its translation is CASSVTDSNQPQHF.

V and J are TRBV12-3 or TRBV12-4 and TRBJ2-7, with D maybe TRBD1 (6 bases). There are 13 residues in the CDR3. V dropped 6 bases and J dropped 2 bases, with 11 bases sitting between them. The DNA for the CDR3 is TGTGCCAGCAGCTTGGACAGAGCCTACGAGCAGTACTTC. This translates into CASSLDRAYEQYF.

The chain is built from TRBV24-1 and TRBJ2-1, with 8 bases matching TRBD1. With V trimmed by 7 bases and J by 2 bases, 0 bases remained unmatched. This CDR3 has 13 amino acids. Germline V gene data show CDR1 as KGHDR and CDR2 as SFDVKD. The CDR3 DNA follows: TGTGCCACCAGGGACAGGGCCTACAATGAGCAGTTCTTC. It is translated as CATRDRAYNEQFF.

CDR3 sequence: CATSGGTGPLRGKKLFF. CDR3 DNA: TGTGCCACCAGCGGAGGGACAGGGCCGCTGCGCGGCAAAAAACTGTTTTTT. The rearrangement joins TRBV15 to TRBJ1-4, with 9 bases fitting TRBD1. J gave up 9 bases and V 5 bases, and 16 bases lay outside the gene matches. Germline CDR1 and CDR2: LNHNV and YYDKDF (reference sequence). This CDR3 is 17 amino acids long.

The chain combines TRBV7-8 with TRBJ1-2; tentative D call: TRBD1 (6 bases). This CDR3 contains 14 residues. Germline V lookup: CDR1 SGHVS, CDR2 FQNEAQ. Trimming removed 1 base at V and 4 bases at J, with 10 bases between. As DNA, the CDR3 is TGTGCCAGCAGCTTAGATCAGGGGAGCTATGGCTACACCTTC. It yields the protein CASSLDQGSYGYTF.

CDR3 sequence reads: CASSSTGSTDTQYF. CDR3 coding DNA: TGTGCCAGCAGTTCGACAGGGAGCACAGATACGCAGTATTTT. The V and J genes are TRBV6-4 and TRBJ2-3; TRBD1 matches 7 bases. CDR3 length: 14 residues. Trimming at V came to 5 bases and at J to 0 bases, leaving 2 bases not matched to a gene. Germline V CDR1 and CDR2: MRHNA, SNTAGT.